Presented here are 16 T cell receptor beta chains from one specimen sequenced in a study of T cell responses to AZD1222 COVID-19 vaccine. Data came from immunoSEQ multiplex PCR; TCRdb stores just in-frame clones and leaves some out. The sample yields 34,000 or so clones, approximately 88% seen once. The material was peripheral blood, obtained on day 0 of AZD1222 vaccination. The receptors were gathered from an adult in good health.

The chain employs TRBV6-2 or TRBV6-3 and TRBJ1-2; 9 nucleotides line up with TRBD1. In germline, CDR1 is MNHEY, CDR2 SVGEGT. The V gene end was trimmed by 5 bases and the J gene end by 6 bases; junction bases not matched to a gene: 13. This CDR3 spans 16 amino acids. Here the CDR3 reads CASSIPGQGLVDGYTF. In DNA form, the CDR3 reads TGTGCCAGCAGTATACCGGGACAGGGTTTGGTTGATGGCTACACCTTC.

CDR3: CASSFWGEDYGYTF. In DNA, the CDR3 is TGTGCCAGCAGCTTCTGGGGTGAGGACTATGGCTACACCTTC. This chain uses TRBV5-4 with TRBJ1-2; D is undetermined. CDR3 length: 14 amino acids. V was cut by 2 bases and J by 3 bases, with 11 bases left in between. CDR1 is SGHNT, CDR2 YYREEE, per germline (reference sequence).

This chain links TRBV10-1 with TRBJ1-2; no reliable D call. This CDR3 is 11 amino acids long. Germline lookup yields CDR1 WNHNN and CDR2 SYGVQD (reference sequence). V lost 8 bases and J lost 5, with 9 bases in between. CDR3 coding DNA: TGCGCCAGCGGCGACGCTTATGGCTACACCTTC. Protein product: CASGDAYGYTF.

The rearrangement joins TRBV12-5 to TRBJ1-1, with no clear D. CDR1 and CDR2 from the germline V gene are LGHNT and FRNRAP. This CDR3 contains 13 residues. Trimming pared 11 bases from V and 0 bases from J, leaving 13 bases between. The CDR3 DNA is TGTGCTCACTCGGGGAGTATGAACACTGAAGCTTTCTTT. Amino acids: CAHSGSMNTEAFF.

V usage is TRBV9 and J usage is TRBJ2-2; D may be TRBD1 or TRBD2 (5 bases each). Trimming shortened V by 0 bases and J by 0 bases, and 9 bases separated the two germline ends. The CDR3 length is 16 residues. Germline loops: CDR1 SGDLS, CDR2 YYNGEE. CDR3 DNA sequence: TGTGCCAGCAGCGTAGATGGGACGACGAACACCGGGGAGCTGTTTTTT. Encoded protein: CASSVDGTTNTGELFF.

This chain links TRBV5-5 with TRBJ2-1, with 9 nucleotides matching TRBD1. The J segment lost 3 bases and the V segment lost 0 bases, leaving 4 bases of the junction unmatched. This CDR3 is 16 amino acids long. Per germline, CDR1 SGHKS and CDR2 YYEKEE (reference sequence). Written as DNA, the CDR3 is TGTGCCAGCAGCTTGGGTGACAGGGGGGTCTACAATGAGCAGTTCTTC. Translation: CASSLGDRGVYNEQFF.

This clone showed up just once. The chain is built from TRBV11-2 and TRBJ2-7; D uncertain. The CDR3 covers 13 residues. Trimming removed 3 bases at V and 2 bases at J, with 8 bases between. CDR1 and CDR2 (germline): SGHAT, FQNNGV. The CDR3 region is CASSFGSAYEQYF. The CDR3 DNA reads TGTGCCAGCAGCTTCGGCAGTGCCTACGAGCAGTACTTC.

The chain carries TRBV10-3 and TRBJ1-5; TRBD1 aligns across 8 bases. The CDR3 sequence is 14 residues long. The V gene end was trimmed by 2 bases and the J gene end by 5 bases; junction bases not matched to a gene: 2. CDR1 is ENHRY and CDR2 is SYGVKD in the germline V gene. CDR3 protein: CAISEQGAHQPQHF. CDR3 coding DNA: TGTGCCATCAGTGAGCAGGGGGCGCATCAGCCCCAGCATTTT.

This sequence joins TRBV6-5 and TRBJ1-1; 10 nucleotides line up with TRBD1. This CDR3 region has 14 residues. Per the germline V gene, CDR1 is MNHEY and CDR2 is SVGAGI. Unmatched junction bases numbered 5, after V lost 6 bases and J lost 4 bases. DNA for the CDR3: TGTGCCAGCAGGTACCGGGACAGGGGCACTGAAGCTTTCTTT. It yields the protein CASRYRDRGTEAFF.

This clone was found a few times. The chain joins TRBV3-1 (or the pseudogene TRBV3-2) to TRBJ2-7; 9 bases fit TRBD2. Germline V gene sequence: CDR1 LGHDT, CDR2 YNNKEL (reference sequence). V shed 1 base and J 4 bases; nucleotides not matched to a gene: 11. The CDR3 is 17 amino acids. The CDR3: CASSQGAEREVKYEQYF. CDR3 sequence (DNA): TGTGCCAGCAGCCAAGGAGCGGAGCGGGAGGTCAAATACGAGCAGTACTTC.

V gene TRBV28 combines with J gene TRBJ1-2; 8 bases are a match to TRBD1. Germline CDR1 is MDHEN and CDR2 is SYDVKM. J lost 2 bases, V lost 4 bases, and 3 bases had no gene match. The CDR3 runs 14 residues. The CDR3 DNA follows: TGTGCCAGCAGTTCCGGACAGGGAAACTATGGCTACACCTTC. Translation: CASSSGQGNYGYTF.

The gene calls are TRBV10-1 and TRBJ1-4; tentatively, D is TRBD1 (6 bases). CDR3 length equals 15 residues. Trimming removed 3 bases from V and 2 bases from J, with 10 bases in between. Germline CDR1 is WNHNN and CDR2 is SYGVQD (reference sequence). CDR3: CASSDGGRTNEKLFF. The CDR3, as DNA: TGCGCCAGCAGTGACGGGGGGCGGACTAATGAAAAACTGTTTTTT.

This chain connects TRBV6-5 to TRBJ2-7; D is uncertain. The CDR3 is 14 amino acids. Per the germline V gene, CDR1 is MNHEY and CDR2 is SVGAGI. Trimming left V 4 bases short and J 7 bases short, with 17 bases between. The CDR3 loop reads CASSSTTGSWEQYF. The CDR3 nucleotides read TGTGCCAGCAGTTCGACAACCGGGTCGTGGGAGCAGTACTTC.

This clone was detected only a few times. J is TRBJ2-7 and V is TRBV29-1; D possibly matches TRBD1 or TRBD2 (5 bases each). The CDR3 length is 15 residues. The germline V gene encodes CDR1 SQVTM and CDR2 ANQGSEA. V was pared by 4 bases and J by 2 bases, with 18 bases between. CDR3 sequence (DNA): TGCAGCGTTGCTACCCACTGGGGGAGCCCCTACGAGCAGTACTTC. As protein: CSVATHWGSPYEQYF.

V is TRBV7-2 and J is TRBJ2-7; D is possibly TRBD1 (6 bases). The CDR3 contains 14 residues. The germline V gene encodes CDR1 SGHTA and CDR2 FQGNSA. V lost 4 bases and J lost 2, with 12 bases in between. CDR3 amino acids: CASSYWTEPYEQYF. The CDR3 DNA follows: TGTGCCAGCAGCTATTGGACAGAACCCTACGAGCAGTACTTC.

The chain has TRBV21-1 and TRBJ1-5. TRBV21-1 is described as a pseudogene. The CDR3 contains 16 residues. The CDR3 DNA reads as TGTGCCAGCAGCTCGCCGGGGTGGGATAGCAATCAGCCCCAGCATTTT. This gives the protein CASSSPGWDSNQPQHF.